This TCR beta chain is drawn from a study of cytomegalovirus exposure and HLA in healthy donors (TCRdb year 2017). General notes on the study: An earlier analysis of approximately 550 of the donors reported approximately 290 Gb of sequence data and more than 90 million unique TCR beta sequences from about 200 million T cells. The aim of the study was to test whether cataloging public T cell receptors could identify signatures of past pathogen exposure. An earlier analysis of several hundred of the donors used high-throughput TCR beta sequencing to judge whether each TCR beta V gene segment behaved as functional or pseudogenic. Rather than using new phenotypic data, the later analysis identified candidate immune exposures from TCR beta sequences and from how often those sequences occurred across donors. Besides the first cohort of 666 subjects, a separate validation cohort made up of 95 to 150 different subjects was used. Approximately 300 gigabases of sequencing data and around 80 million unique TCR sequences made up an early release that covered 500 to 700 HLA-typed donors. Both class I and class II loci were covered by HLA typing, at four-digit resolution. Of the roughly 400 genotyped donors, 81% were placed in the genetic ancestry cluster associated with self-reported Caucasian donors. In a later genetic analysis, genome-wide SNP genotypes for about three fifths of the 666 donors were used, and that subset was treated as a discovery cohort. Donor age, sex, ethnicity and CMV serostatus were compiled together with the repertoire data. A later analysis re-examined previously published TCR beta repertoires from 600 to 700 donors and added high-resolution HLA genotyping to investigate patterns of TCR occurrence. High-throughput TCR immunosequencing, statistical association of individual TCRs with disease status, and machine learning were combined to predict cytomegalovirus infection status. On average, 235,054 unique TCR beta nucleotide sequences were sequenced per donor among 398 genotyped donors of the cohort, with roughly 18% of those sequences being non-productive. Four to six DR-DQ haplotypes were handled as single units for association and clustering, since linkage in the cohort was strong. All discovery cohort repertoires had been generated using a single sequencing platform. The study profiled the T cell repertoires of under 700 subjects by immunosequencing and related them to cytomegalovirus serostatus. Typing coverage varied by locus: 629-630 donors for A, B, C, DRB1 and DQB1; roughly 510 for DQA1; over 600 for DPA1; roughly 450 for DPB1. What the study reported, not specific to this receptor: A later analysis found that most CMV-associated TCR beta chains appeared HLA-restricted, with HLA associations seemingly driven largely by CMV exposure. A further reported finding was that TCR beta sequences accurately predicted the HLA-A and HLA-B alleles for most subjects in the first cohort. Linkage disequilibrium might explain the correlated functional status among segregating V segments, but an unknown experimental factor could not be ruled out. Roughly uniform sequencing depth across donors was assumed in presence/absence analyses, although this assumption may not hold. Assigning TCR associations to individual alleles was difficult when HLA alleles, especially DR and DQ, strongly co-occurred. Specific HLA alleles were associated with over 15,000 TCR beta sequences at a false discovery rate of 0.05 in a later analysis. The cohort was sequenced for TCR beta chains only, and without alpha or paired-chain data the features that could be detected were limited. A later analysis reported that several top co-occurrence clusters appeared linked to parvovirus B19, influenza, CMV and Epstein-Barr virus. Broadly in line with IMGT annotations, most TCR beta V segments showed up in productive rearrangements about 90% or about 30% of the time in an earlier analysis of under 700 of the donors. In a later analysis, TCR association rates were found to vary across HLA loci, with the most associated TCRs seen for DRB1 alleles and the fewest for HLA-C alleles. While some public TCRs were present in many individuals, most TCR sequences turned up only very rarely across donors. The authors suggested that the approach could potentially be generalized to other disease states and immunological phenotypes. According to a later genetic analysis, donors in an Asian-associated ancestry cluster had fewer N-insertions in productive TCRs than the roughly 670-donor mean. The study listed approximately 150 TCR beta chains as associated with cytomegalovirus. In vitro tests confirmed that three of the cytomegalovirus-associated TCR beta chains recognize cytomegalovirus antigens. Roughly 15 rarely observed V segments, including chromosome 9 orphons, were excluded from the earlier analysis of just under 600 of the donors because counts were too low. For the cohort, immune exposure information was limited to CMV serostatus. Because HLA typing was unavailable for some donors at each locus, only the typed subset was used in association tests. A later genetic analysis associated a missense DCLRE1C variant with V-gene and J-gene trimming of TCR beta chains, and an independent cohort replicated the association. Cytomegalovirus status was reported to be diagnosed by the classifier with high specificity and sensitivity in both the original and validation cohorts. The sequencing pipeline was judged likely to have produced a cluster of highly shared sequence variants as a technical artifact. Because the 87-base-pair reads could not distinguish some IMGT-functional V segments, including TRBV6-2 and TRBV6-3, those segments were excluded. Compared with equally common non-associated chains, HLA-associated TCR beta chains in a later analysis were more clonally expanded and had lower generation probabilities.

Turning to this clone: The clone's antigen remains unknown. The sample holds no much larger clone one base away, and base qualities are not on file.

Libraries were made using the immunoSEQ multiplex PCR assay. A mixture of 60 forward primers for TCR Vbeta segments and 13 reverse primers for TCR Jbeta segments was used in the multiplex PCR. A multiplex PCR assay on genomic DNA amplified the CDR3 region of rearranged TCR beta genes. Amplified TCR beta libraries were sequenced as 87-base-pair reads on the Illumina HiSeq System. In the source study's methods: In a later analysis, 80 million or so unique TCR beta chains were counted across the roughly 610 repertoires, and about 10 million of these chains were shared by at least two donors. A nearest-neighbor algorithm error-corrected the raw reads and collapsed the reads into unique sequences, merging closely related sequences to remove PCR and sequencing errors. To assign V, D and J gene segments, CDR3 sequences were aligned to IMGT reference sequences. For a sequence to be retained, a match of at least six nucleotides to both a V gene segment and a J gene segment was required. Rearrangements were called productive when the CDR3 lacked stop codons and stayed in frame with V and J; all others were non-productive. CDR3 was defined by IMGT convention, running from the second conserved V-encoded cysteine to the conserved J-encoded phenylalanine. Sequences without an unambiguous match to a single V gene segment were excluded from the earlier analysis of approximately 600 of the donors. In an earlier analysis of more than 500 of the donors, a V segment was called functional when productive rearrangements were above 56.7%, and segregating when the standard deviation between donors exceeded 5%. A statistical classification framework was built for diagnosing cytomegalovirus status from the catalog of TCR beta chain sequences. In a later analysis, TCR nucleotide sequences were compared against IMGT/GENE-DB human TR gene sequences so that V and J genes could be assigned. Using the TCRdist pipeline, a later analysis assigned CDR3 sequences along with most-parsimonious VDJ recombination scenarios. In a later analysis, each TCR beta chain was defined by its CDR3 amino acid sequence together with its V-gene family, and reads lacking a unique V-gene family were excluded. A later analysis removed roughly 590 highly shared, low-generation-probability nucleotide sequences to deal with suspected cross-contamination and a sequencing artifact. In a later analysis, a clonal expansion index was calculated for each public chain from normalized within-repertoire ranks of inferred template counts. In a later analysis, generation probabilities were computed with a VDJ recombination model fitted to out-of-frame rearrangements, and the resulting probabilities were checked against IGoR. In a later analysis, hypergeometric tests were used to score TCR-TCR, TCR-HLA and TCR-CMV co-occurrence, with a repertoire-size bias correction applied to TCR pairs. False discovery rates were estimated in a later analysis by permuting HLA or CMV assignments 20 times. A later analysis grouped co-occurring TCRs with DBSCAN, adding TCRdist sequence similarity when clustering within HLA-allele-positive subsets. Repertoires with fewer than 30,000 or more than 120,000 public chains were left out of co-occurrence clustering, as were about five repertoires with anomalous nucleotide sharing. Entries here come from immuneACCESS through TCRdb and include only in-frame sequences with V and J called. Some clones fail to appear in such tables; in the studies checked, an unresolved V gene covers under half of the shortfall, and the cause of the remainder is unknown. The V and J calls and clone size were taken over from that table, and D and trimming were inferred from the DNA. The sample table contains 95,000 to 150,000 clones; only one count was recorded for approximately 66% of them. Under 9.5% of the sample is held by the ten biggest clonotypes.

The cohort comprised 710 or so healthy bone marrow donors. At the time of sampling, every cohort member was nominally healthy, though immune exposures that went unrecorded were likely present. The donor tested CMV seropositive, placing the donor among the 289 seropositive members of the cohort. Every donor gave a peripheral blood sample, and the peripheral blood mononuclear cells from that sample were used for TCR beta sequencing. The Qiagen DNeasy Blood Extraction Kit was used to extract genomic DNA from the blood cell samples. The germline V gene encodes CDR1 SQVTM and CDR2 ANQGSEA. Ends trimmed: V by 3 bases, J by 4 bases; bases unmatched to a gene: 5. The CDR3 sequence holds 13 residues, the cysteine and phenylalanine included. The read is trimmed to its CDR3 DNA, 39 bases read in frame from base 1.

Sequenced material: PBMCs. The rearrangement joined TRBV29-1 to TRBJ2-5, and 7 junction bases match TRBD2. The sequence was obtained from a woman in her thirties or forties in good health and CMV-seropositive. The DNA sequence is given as TGCAGCGTTGATTCCGGGACTATAGAGACCCAGTACTTC. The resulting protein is CSVDSGTIETQYF. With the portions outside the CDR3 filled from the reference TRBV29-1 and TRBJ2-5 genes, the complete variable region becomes SAVISQKPSRDICQRGTSLTIQCQVDSQVTMMFWYRQQPGQSLTLIATANQGSEATYESGFVIDKFPISRPNLTFSTLTVSNMSPEDSSIYLCSVDSGTIETQYFGPGTRLLVL.